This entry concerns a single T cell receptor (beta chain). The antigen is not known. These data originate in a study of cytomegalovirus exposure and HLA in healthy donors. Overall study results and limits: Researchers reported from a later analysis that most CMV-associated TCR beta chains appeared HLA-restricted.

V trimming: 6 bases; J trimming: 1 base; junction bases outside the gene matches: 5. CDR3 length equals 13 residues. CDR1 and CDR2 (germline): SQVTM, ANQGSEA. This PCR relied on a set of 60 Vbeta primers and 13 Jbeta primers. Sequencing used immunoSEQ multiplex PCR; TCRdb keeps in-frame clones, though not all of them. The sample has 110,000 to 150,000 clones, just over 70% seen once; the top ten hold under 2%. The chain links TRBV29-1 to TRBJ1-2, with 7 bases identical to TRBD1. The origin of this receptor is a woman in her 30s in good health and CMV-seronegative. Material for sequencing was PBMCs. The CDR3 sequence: CSVVRDSNYGYTF. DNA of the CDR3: TGCAGCGTGGTACGGGACAGTAACTATGGCTACACCTTC.